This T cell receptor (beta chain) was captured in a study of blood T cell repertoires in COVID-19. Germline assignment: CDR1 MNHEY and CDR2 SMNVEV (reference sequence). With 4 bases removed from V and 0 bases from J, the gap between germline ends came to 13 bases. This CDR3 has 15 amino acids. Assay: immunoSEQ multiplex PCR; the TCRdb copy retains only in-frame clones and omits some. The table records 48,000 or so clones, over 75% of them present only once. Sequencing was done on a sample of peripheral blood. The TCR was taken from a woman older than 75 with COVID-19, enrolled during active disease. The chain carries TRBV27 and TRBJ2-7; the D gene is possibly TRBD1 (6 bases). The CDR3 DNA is TGTGCCAGCAGTTCCCCGGGACATAGCTCCTACGAGCAGTACTTC. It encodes CASSSPGHSSYEQYF.